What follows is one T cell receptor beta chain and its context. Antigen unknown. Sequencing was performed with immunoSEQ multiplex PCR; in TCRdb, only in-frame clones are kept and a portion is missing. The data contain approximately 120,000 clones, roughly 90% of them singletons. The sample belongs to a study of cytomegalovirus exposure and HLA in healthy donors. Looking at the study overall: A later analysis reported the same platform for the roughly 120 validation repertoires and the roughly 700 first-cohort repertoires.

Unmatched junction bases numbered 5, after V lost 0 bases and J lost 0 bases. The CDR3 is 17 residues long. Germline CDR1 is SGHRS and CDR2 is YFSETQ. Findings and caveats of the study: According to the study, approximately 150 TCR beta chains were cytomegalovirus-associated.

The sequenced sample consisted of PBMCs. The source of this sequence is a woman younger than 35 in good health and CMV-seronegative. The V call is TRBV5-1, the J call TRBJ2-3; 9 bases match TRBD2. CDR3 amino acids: CASSLDGRGGSTDTQYF. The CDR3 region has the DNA TGCGCCAGCAGCTTGGACGGGCGGGGGGGTAGCACAGATACGCAGTATTTT.